This TCR beta chain was found in a study of cytomegalovirus exposure and HLA in healthy donors listed by TCRdb under 2017. In terms of the full investigation: According to an earlier analysis of several hundred of the donors, roughly 180 million T cells yielded 100 million or so unique TCR beta sequences and approximately 280 Gb of sequence data. Donor age, sex, ethnicity and CMV serostatus were compiled together with the repertoire data. Rather than using new phenotypic data, the later analysis identified candidate immune exposures from TCR beta sequences and from how often those sequences occurred across donors. Class I and class II HLA loci were covered by the typing at four-digit resolution. A later analysis re-analyzed previously published TCR beta repertoires from 660 or so donors and added high-resolution HLA genotyping to study TCR occurrence patterns. An early release covering just under 650 HLA-typed donors comprised approximately 300 gigabases of sequencing data and around 86 million unique TCR sequences. In an earlier analysis of several hundred of the donors, high-throughput TCR beta sequencing was used to judge whether each TCR beta V gene segment behaved as functional or pseudogenic. Every repertoire in the discovery cohort had been generated on one and the same sequencing platform. The aim of the study was to test whether cataloging public T cell receptors could identify signatures of past pathogen exposure. The number of typed donors differed by locus: roughly 620-640 for A, B, C, DRB1 and DQB1; some 500 for DQA1; approximately 600 for DPA1; and some 470 for DPB1. To predict cytomegalovirus infection status, the study brought together high-throughput TCR immunosequencing, statistical association of individual TCRs with disease status, and machine learning. Among the roughly 380 genotyped donors, approximately 76% belonged to the genetic ancestry cluster associated with self-reported Caucasian donors. The study profiled the T cell repertoires of approximately 700 subjects by immunosequencing and related them to cytomegalovirus serostatus. Besides the first cohort of approximately 670 subjects, a separate validation cohort made up of roughly 120 different subjects was used. Genome-wide SNP genotypes for about 65% of the roughly 670 donors were used in a later genetic analysis, which treated that subset as a discovery cohort. Several DR-DQ haplotypes were handled as single units for association and clustering because linkage in the cohort was strong. Among around 400 genotyped donors of the cohort, an average of approximately 240,000 unique TCR beta nucleotide sequences were sequenced per donor, around 20% of them non-productive.

Libraries were built with the immunoSEQ multiplex PCR assay. A mixture of 60 forward primers for TCR Vbeta segments and 13 reverse primers for TCR Jbeta segments was used in the multiplex PCR. The CDR3 region of rearranged TCR beta genes was amplified from genomic DNA by a multiplex PCR assay. On the Illumina HiSeq System, the amplified TCR beta libraries were sequenced as 87-base-pair reads. On the study's bioinformatics: A later analysis counted approximately 76 million unique TCR beta chains across the 500 to 850 repertoires, and around 12 million of these chains were shared by at least two donors. To remove PCR and sequencing errors, raw reads were error-corrected and collapsed into unique sequences using a nearest-neighbor algorithm that merged closely related sequences. V, D and J gene segments were assigned by aligning CDR3 sequences to IMGT reference sequences. Each retained sequence needed at least a six-nucleotide match to both a V gene segment and a J gene segment. Rearrangements were called productive when the CDR3 lacked stop codons and stayed in frame with V and J; all others were non-productive. CDR3 was defined by IMGT convention, running from the second conserved V-encoded cysteine to the conserved J-encoded phenylalanine. In an earlier analysis of around 600 of the donors, sequences lacking an unambiguous match to a single V gene segment were excluded. In an earlier analysis of approximately 500 of the donors, a V segment was called functional when productive rearrangements were above 56.7%, and segregating when the standard deviation between donors exceeded 5%. A statistical classification framework was built to diagnose cytomegalovirus status from the catalog of TCR beta chain sequences. In a later analysis, TCR nucleotide sequences were compared against IMGT/GENE-DB human TR gene sequences so that V and J genes could be assigned. In a later analysis, CDR3 sequences and most-parsimonious VDJ recombination scenarios were assigned using the TCRdist pipeline. A later analysis defined each TCR beta chain by its CDR3 amino acid sequence plus V-gene family, and excluded reads lacking a unique V-gene family. As a way to deal with suspected cross-contamination and a sequencing artifact, a later analysis dropped over 550 nucleotide sequences that were highly shared and had low generation probability. In a later analysis, a clonal expansion index for each public chain was calculated from normalized within-repertoire ranks of inferred template counts. In a later analysis, generation probabilities were computed with a VDJ recombination model fitted to out-of-frame rearrangements, and the resulting probabilities were checked against IGoR. A later analysis scored TCR-TCR, TCR-HLA and TCR-CMV co-occurrence with hypergeometric tests, applying a repertoire-size bias correction to TCR pairs. To estimate false discovery rates, a later analysis permuted the HLA or CMV assignments 20 times. A later analysis grouped co-occurring TCRs with DBSCAN, adding TCRdist sequence similarity when clustering within HLA-allele-positive subsets. For co-occurrence clustering, repertoires with fewer than 30,000 or more than 120,000 public chains were excluded, along with about five repertoires with anomalous nucleotide sharing. TCRdb re-hosts the immuneACCESS table, in-frame sequences only. Its copies lack some clones; in the studies checked, an unresolved V gene accounts for under half of them, and the cause for the rest is not known. The V and J calls and clone size come from that table; D and trimming were worked out from the DNA. The sample table holds 55,000 to 75,000 clones, of which 74% were seen once. The ten largest clones represent about an eighth of the sample.

For CDR1 and CDR2, the germline V gene lists MGHDK and SYGVNS. V lost 8 bases and J lost 6 bases, and the count of bases not matched to a germline gene is 8. The CDR3, cysteine through phenylalanine, is 13 amino acids long. Left in the record is the CDR3 DNA by itself, 39 bases read in frame from the first base. What the study reported, not specific to this receptor: Because counts were too low, seventeen rarely observed V segments, including chromosome 9 orphons, were excluded from the earlier analysis of a few hundred of the donors. The authors suggested that the approach could potentially be generalized to other disease states and immunological phenotypes. The study listed approximately 150 TCR beta chains as associated with cytomegalovirus. When HLA alleles, especially DR and DQ, strongly co-occurred, TCR associations were difficult to assign to individual alleles. Sequencing depth was assumed to be roughly uniform across donors in the presence/absence analyses, though that assumption may not hold. A further reported finding was that TCR beta sequences accurately predicted the HLA-A and HLA-B alleles for most subjects in the first cohort. The only immune exposure information available for the cohort was CMV serostatus. A group of highly shared sequence variants was considered likely to be a technical artifact of the sequencing pipeline. A later analysis associated 15,000 to 20,000 TCR beta sequences with specific HLA alleles at a false discovery rate of 0.05. In a later analysis, the rate of TCR association differed among HLA loci, with DRB1 alleles having the most associated TCRs and HLA-C alleles having the fewest. According to a later genetic analysis, donors in an Asian-associated ancestry cluster had fewer N-insertions in productive TCRs than the roughly 660-donor mean. The classifier was reported to diagnose cytomegalovirus status with high specificity and sensitivity in both the original and validation cohorts. The cohort was sequenced for TCR beta chains only, and without alpha or paired-chain data the features that could be detected were limited. Several of the top co-occurrence clusters appeared to be linked to parvovirus B19, influenza, CMV and Epstein-Barr virus, according to a later analysis. Broadly in line with IMGT annotations, most TCR beta V segments showed up in productive rearrangements about 90% or about 30% of the time in an earlier analysis of approximately 640 of the donors. Compared with equally common non-associated chains, HLA-associated TCR beta chains in a later analysis were more clonally expanded and had lower generation probabilities. A later genetic analysis associated a missense DCLRE1C variant with V-gene and J-gene trimming of TCR beta chains, and an independent cohort replicated the association. Linkage disequilibrium might explain the correlated functional status among segregating V segments, but an unknown experimental factor could not be ruled out. While some public TCRs were present in many individuals, most TCR sequences turned up only very rarely across donors. A few of the identified cytomegalovirus-associated TCR beta chains were confirmed in vitro to be specific for cytomegalovirus antigens. Because the 87-base-pair reads could not distinguish some IMGT-functional V segments, including TRBV6-2 and TRBV6-3, those segments were excluded. Most CMV-associated TCR beta chains appeared to be HLA-restricted in a later analysis, and the HLA associations seemed to be driven largely by CMV exposure. HLA typing was unavailable for some donors at each locus, so association tests used only the typed subset.

In total, approximately 610 healthy bone marrow donors made up the cohort. Cohort members were all nominally healthy when sampled, although unrecorded immune exposures were likely present. Of the roughly 720 cohort members, roughly 300 had positive CMV serostatus and about 330 had negative CMV serostatus, and CMV serostatus was not recorded for the donor. A peripheral blood sample was provided by each donor, and peripheral blood mononuclear cells were used for TCR beta sequencing. Genomic DNA extraction from the blood cell samples was performed with the Qiagen DNeasy Blood Extraction Kit. As concerns this clone: Its cognate antigen has yet to be identified. Base qualities are not recorded, but no much larger clone differs from it by a single base.

The source material was PBMCs. The chain is made from TRBV25-1 and TRBJ2-7; 9 junctional bases match TRBD2. This receptor was taken from a human donor in good health. Here is the DNA: TGTGCCAGCTCCCTGACTAGCGGAGGCGAGCAGTACTTC. This encodes CASSLTSGGEQYF.